The rows below give T cell receptor beta chains drawn from one sample of a study of Graves' ophthalmopathy and Graves' hyperthyroidism. MiXCR, run by TCRdb on the multiplex PCR reads, gives a single entry per CDR3 protein. The sample records about 500,000 distinct CDR3 sequences, about 40% being singletons. The sequencing sample was made of peripheral blood or thyroid tissue (not recorded which). The source of these receptors is an adult man with Graves' hyperthyroidism. Both conserved end residues are part of each CDR3. D genes are given only for firm matches. Part of the rows lack a size; the others show once, few, many or a class for expanded clones.

-	TRBJ2-2	TRBV2	many	TGTGCCAGCAGTGGTTGGGCCCTCAACACCGGGGAGCTGTTTTTT	CASSGWALNTGELFF
-	TRBJ2-7	TRBV20-1	many	TGCAGTGCTAGAGATCTAACGGAGGCGTCCGACGAGCAGTACTTC	CSARDLTEASDEQYF
-	TRBJ2-2	TRBV6-4	few	TGTGCCATCAGTGTCGGGGGGAACACCGGGGAGCTGTTTTTT	CAISVGGNTGELFF
TRBD1	TRBJ1-5	TRBV6-5	few	TGTGCCAGCAGTAACCGACAGGGACGAAATCAGCCCCAGCATTTT	CASSNRQGRNQPQHF
-	TRBJ2-2	TRBV3-1	few	TGTGCCAGCAGCCAAGATATGACAGCCACCGGGGAGCTGTTTTTT	CASSQDMTATGELFF
-	TRBJ2-7	TRBV7-2	many	TGTGCCAGCAGCTTAGATCCGGCGAGCGAGCAGTACTTC	CASSLDPASEQYF
TRBD1	TRBJ1-1	TRBV9	few	TGTGCCAGCAATGCAGGGGGCCTTAACACTGAAGCTTTCTTT	CASNAGGLNTEAFF
-	TRBJ1-4	TRBV28	few	TGTGCCAGCACCGGGTTGACTAATGAAAAACTGTTTTTT	CASTGLTNEKLFF
-	TRBJ2-7	TRBV19	many	TGTGCCAGTAGTATTGCGGCAGGGAGTGGCTACGAGCAGTACTTC	CASSIAAGSGYEQYF
TRBD2	TRBJ2-3	TRBV7-9	few	TGTGCCAGCAGCTTAATCGTCCCGGGACTAGCGGGCACAGATACGCAGTATTTT	CASSLIVPGLAGTDTQYF
-	TRBJ2-2	TRBV29-1	-	TGCAGCGCCGAGGGTGGGCAGGTCGGGGAGCTGTTTTTT	CSAEGGQVGELFF
-	TRBJ2-7	TRBV20-1	-	TGCAGTGCTAGAGATGACGGACAGTACTTC	CSARDDGQYF
TRBD1	TRBJ1-2	TRBV6-5	-	TGTGCCAGCAGCTCCAAGACAGGGGCGGCCTACAATGAGCAGTTCTTTCGCTACACCTTC	CASSSKTGAAYNEQFFRYTF
-	TRBJ1-1	TRBV5-1	few	TGCGCCAGCAGCTTGGATGGCAGGGAAGCTTTCTTT	CASSLDGREAFF
TRBD2	TRBJ2-7	TRBV20-1	-	TGCAGTGCTGGAGCGCTCGGGACTAGCGGCGAGCAGTACTTC	CSAGALGTSGEQYF
-	TRBJ2-2	TRBV2	-	TGTGCCACCAAAGGGGAGGGGGCAATCACCGGGGAGCTGTTTTTT	CATKGEGAITGELFF
-	TRBJ2-7	TRBV20-1	many	TGCAGTGCTAGAGCGAGACAGTTCTACGAGCAGTACTTC	CSARARQFYEQYF
TRBD1	TRBJ2-3	TRBV2	-	TGTGCTAGCAGTGGAGCACAGGGGTTGTGGAATCAGCCCCAGTATTTT	CASSGAQGLWNQPQYF
TRBD2	TRBJ2-3	TRBV24-1	-	TGTGCCACCAGTGAAGCGGGGGGTGGGGATACGCAGTATTTT	CATSEAGGGDTQYF
TRBD1	TRBJ1-2	TRBV5-1	-	TGCGCCAGCAGTAGAGACAGGGACTACGGCTATGGCTACACCTTC	CASSRDRDYGYGYTF
-	TRBJ1-6	TRBV9	many	TGTGCCAGCAGCGTAGAACTGGACGATTATAATTCACCCCTCCACTTT	CASSVELDDYNSPLHF
TRBD1	TRBJ2-7	TRBV7-9	-	TGTGCCGGCAGCTCCAGACAGGGACCTTATTACGAGCAGTACTTC	CAGSSRQGPYYEQYF
TRBD1	TRBJ1-2	TRBV24-1	-	TGTGCCACCAGTGACGCAGCCGGGACAGGGAGTTATGGCTACACCTTC	CATSDAAGTGSYGYTF
-	TRBJ1-1	TRBV4-2	many	TGTGCCAGCAGCCAAGTGGGGGAGTTAGGTGGTGAAGCTTTCTTT	CASSQVGELGGEAFF
TRBD1	TRBJ2-1	TRBV7-9	few	TGTGCCAGCAGCTTGACAGGGGGCTCGAATGAGCAGTTCTTC	CASSLTGGSNEQFF
-	TRBJ1-5	TRBV2	many	TGTGCCAGCAGGGCCTCCGGGGGCGTAGGACAGCCCCAGCATTTT	CASRASGGVGQPQHF
-	TRBJ2-5	TRBV9	many	TGTGCCAGCAGTCAGGGGTTTGTGGAGACCCAGTACTTC	CASSQGFVETQYF
-	TRBJ1-3	TRBV20-1	-	TGCAGTGCCCTAACGTTCAATACAGGGCAAGAAGGAAACACCATATATTTT	CSALTFNTGQEGNTIYF
-	TRBJ1-4	TRBV2	-	TGTGCCAGCAGTCCGAGTAGGGGACGGGGAAAACTGTTTTTT	CASSPSRGRGKLFF
-	TRBJ2-3	TRBV19	-	TGTGCCAGTAGTATTAAGCTGAGAAGCGGAAACACAGATACGCAGTATTTT	CASSIKLRSGNTDTQYF
-	TRBJ2-5	TRBV7-2	-	TGTGCCAGCAGCTTAGAGACTATCCAAGAGACCCAGTACTTC	CASSLETIQETQYF
-	TRBJ2-1	TRBV29-1	-	TGCAGCGTTTGGACAGTTAATGAGCAGTTCTTC	CSVWTVNEQFF
-	TRBJ2-2	TRBV7-9	few	TGTGCCAGCAGCCCTGGGACACACTGGGAGCTGTTTTTT	CASSPGTHWELFF
-	TRBJ1-2	TRBV10-3	-	TGTGCCATCAGTGAGTCGCTGGGGGCAGGCTATGGCCACACCTTC	CAISESLGAGYGHTF
TRBD1	TRBJ1-4	TRBV7-2	-	TGTGCCCGCAGCCCGGGACAGGAAACAACTAATGAAAAACTGTTTTTT	CARSPGQETTNEKLFF